The 14 T cell receptor beta chains below all came from one sample that was sequenced in a study of OX40 agonist ivuxolimab in advanced cancers. Here immunoSEQ multiplex PCR was the method, and the copy in TCRdb shows in-frame clones only, minus some. The data hold about 7,700 clones, with 79% observed a single time. The sample in question was CD4+ or CD8+ T cells sorted from blood, obtained in a trial of the OX40 agonist ivuxolimab. The receptors stem from an adult with an advanced solid tumor such as melanoma, head and neck, liver or kidney cancer.

CDR3 protein: CASSESATGKGNEQFF. CDR3 bases: TGCGCCAGCAGTGAGTCCGCGACAGGGAAAGGTAATGAGCAGTTCTTC. V usage is TRBV10-1 and J usage is TRBJ2-1; the match to TRBD1 covers 7 bases. This CDR3 contains 16 residues. Unmatched junction bases numbered 9, after V lost 0 bases and J lost 7 bases. CDR1 is WNHNN, CDR2 SYGVQD, per germline (reference sequence).

V gene TRBV4-3 combines with J gene TRBJ2-7; unclear D gene. V was clipped by 0 bases and J by 2 bases, with 5 bases between them. CDR1 is LGHNA, CDR2 YSLEER, per germline. The CDR3 is 13 residues long. CDR3 protein: CASSQDRAYEQYF. The CDR3 DNA reads as TGCGCCAGCAGCCAAGACAGAGCCTACGAGCAGTACTTC.

The chain joins TRBV20-1 to TRBJ2-5; D not certain. The better agreement between TRBJ2-7 and the DNA end casts doubt on the J call. This CDR3 region has 11 residues. Germline CDR1 DFQATT, CDR2 SNEGSKA (reference sequence). The CDR3 is CSADTSYEQYF. The CDR3 nucleotides read TGCAGTGCAGACACATCCTACGAGCAGTACTTC.

J is TRBJ2-1 and V is TRBV7-8; the match to TRBD2 covers 7 bases. CDR3 size: 16 residues. Germline CDR1 SGHVS, CDR2 FQNEAQ. The ends lost 5 bases at V and 3 bases at J; junction bases unmatched: 10. CDR3 amino acids: CASSPLSSGDYNEQFF. The CDR3 nucleotides are TGTGCCAGCAGCCCCTTATCTAGCGGAGACTACAATGAGCAGTTCTTC.

For this clone: Other DNA sequences of this sample code for an identical CDR3. The chain employs TRBV27 and TRBJ2-4; D may be TRBD2 (6 bases). This CDR3 has 16 residues. CDR1 is MNHEY and CDR2 is SMNVEV in the germline V gene (reference sequence). The ends were cut back, 0 bases at V and 1 base at J, with 10 bases in the middle. The CDR3 DNA follows: TGTGCCAGCAGTTTATCCCGGGCGGGGGCCAAAAACATTCAGTACTTC. It is translated as CASSLSRAGAKNIQYF.

The chain carries TRBV28 and TRBJ2-3, with D hard to call. Germline V CDR1 and CDR2: MDHEN, SYDVKM. The CDR3 is 15 amino acids. Trimming pared 1 base from V and 4 bases from J, leaving 12 bases between. In nucleotides, the CDR3 is TGTGCCAGCAGTTTATCTATCCCCGGGCCAGATACGCAGTATTTT. It codes for CASSLSIPGPDTQYF.

This clone has more than one count but fewer than ten. This chain uses TRBV4-3 with TRBJ2-1, with D uncertain. The CDR3 runs to 16 residues. Germline V gene data show CDR1 as LGHNA and CDR2 as YSLEER. V was shortened by 0 bases and J by 2 bases, with 11 bases between the two germline ends. The CDR3 protein is CASSQDVVGTYNEQFF. CDR3 bases: TGCGCCAGCAGCCAAGACGTCGTGGGGACCTACAATGAGCAGTTCTTC.

The chain carries TRBV5-4 and TRBJ1-1; D gene unclear. The V and J ends lost 4 bases and 7 bases respectively, with 8 bases between them. The germline V gene encodes CDR1 SGHNT and CDR2 YYREEE (reference sequence). The CDR3 sequence is 11 residues long. CDR3 nucleotide sequence: TGTGCCAGCAGCAAGGTGGGTGAAGCTTTCTTT. Protein product: CASSKVGEAFF.

This chain links TRBV9 with TRBJ2-1; D uncertain. This CDR3 region has 13 residues. V shed 4 bases and J shed 8 bases, with 13 bases lying between them. The germline V gene has CDR1 SGDLS and CDR2 YYNGEE. DNA for the CDR3: TGTGCCAGCAGCCCCTTTGTCCGGGATGAGCAGTTCTTC. Translation: CASSPFVRDEQFF.

The chain is built from TRBV7-7 and TRBJ2-1, with 8 bases that match TRBD2. Unmatched junction bases numbered 9, after V lost 1 base and J lost 7 bases. The CDR3 extends over 16 amino acids. In germline, CDR1 is SSHAT, CDR2 FNYEAQ (reference sequence). In DNA form, the CDR3 reads TGTGCCAGCAGCTTAGGGCCGGGGGGGGCAGGGAATGAGCAGTTCTTC. Residues: CASSLGPGGAGNEQFF. Full variable domain (missing parts from reference TRBV7-7 and TRBJ2-1): GAGVSQSPRYKVTKRGQDVTLRCDPISSHATLYWYQQALGQGPEFLTYFNYEAQPDKSGLPSDRFSAERPEGSISTLTIQRTEQRDSAMYRCASSLGPGGAGNEQFFGPGTRLTVL.

By proportion, this clone is medium-sized. This rearrangement joins TRBV30 to TRBJ2-5, with a possible D match to TRBD1 (5 bases). Trimming shortened V by 4 bases and J by 1 base, and 10 bases separated the two germline ends. CDR3 length: 13 residues. CDR1 is GTSNPN, CDR2 SVGIG, per germline (reference sequence). The CDR3 DNA sequence: TGTGCCTGGAACCCGACAGTCCAAGAGACCCAGTACTTC. Its translation: CAWNPTVQETQYF.

This clone was counted a few times. This chain links TRBV11-3 with TRBJ2-1; no clear D gene. Germline CDR1 is SGHNT and CDR2 is YENEEA. This CDR3 spans 12 amino acids. V was cut by 3 bases and J by 4 bases, with 4 bases left in between. CDR3 residues: CASSFRYNEQFF. The CDR3 DNA is TGTGCCAGCAGCTTTCGTTACAATGAGCAGTTCTTC.

The CDR3 region has the DNA TGTGCCAGCAGCCCCCGACTAGCGTCCTACAATGAGCAGTTCTTC. Amino acid sequence: CASSPRLASYNEQFF. V is TRBV7-9 and J is TRBJ2-1; TRBD2 matches at 8 bases. Looked up from germline, CDR1 is SEHNR and CDR2 is FQNEAQ (reference sequence). The length of the CDR3 is 15 residues. V was pared by 5 bases and J by 1 base, with 4 bases of the junction left unmatched.

J is TRBJ2-7 and V is TRBV6-5; maybe TRBD1 (5 bases). This CDR3 has 15 amino acids. V lost 2 bases and J lost 2, with 13 bases in between. Germline V gene sequence: CDR1 MNHEY, CDR2 SVGAGI. In DNA, the CDR3 is TGTGCCAGCAGTTACGGGGCAGAGTCCACCTACGAGCAGTACTTC. This encodes CASSYGAESTYEQYF.